This T cell receptor beta chain appears in the sequencing data of a study of OX40 agonist ivuxolimab in advanced cancers. This CDR3 has 16 residues. V lost 1 base and J lost 1; bases outside the gene matches: 6. CDR1 MGHDK and CDR2 SYGVNS come from the germline V gene. Clones were sequenced by immunoSEQ multiplex PCR, and TCRdb holds only the in-frame ones, with some missing. The sample consists of around 20,000 clones, approximately 84% of them appearing once. Study results and caveats: Patients with a partial response at 0.1-3.0 mg/kg had among the lowest clonal expansion.

Comment on this clone: Its matching antigen is unknown.

Patients had blood sampled at baseline and again on cycle 4 day 1 and cycle 7 day 1. V and J are TRBV25-1 and TRBJ2-5; 7 bases fit TRBD2. The clonotype originates from an adult with an advanced solid tumor such as melanoma, head and neck, liver or kidney cancer. Sequenced material: CD4+ or CD8+ T cells sorted from blood, taken in a trial of the OX40 agonist ivuxolimab. The CDR3: CASSEWSGGVQETQYF. The CDR3 bases are TGTGCCAGCAGTGAATGGTCGGGGGGAGTCCAAGAGACCCAGTACTTC. The full variable domain, with the rest looked up from reference TRBV25-1 and TRBJ2-5, is EADIYQTPRYLVIGTGKKITLECSQTMGHDKMYWYQQDPGMELHLIHYSYGVNSTEKGDLSSESTVSRIRTEHFPLTLESARPSHTSQYLCASSEWSGGVQETQYFGPGTRLLVL.